The T cell receptor beta chain under discussion was sequenced for a study of T cells in Graves' hyperthyroidism and ophthalmopathy. The wider study: Once the initial diagnosis was made, peripheral blood was obtained before any treatment. Study observations and caveats: Median prediction lead before ophthalmopathy onset was about 6.3 months with the model.

Trimming pared 2 bases from V and 4 bases from J, leaving 14 bases between. In germline, CDR1 is KGHDR, CDR2 SFDVKD. The CDR3 runs to 16 residues. This clonotype showed up many times. Its specificity is not known. Researchers amplified the TCR beta CDR3 regions from RNA transcripts. The HTBI primer set served for first-round RT-PCR of the TCR CDR3. Each CDR3 protein gets one entry after TCRdb re-called the multiplex PCR reads with MiXCR. Of nearly 600,000 distinct CDR3 sequences listed, over 11% were seen once; the top ten hold approximately 5.7%. The V and J genes are TRBV24-1 and TRBJ1-5; no clear D gene. This clonotype was obtained from a woman aged 25 to 39 with Graves' hyperthyroidism that later progressed to Graves' ophthalmopathy. The specimen sequenced was blood. CDR3 bases: TGTGCCACCAGTGATTCCCTGACATCGGGAAATCAGCCCCAGCATTTT. It translates to CATSDSLTSGNQPQHF.